Listed here are 22 T cell receptor beta chains from one sample, sequenced in a study of T cells in Graves' hyperthyroidism and ophthalmopathy. TCR beta CDR3 regions were amplified from RNA transcripts. In the first-round RT-PCR of the TCR CDR3, the HTBI primer set was used. Using its own MiXCR run on the multiplex PCR reads, TCRdb lists one record per CDR3 protein. This sample yields about 700,000 distinct CDR3 sequences, of which approximately 42% are seen a single time; approximately 6.8% belongs to the top ten. The specimen was peripheral blood or thyroid tissue (not recorded which). The receptor set was obtained from an adult man with Graves' disease, either hyperthyroidism or ophthalmopathy (not recorded which).

Turning to this clonotype: A much larger clone sits a single nucleotide away, making a read error possible. V gene TRBV29-1 combines with J gene TRBJ2-7, with D perhaps given as TRBD1 or TRBD2 (5 bases each). The CDR3 totals 11 residues. V gave up 1 base and J gave up 7 bases, with 8 bases separating them. The germline CDR1 and CDR2 sequences are SQVTM and ANQGSEA. The CDR3: CSVEGGWEQYF. The CDR3 DNA reads TGCAGCGTTGAAGGGGGGTGGGAGCAGTACTTC.

The chain carries TRBV7-3 and TRBJ2-7, with a possible D match to TRBD2 (7 bases). This CDR3 comprises 15 residues. V shed 4 bases and J shed 4 bases, with 17 bases lying between them. CDR1 is SGHTA, CDR2 FQGTGA, per germline. CDR3 nucleotide sequence: TGTGCCAGCAGCTCCGGCGGGGGCAGGAGGTACGAGCAGTACTTC. Encoded protein: CASSSGGGRRYEQYF.

J is TRBJ1-4 and V is TRBV7-2, with TRBD1 matching 10 bases. Germline V lookup: CDR1 SGHTA, CDR2 FQGNSA. The CDR3 contains 16 residues. J was trimmed by 7 bases and V by 5 bases; bases with no gene match: 10. The CDR3 sequence is CASSPSDRGQTEKLFF. DNA of the CDR3: TGTGCCAGCAGCCCGTCCGACAGGGGGCAAACTGAAAAACTGTTTTTT. The complete variable domain, with remaining parts taken from reference TRBV7-2 and TRBJ1-4, reads GAGVSQSPSNKVTEKGKDVELRCDPISGHTALYWYRQSLGQGLEFLIYFQGNSAPDKSGLPSDRFSAERTGGSVSTLTIQRTQQEDSAVYLCASSPSDRGQTEKLFFGSGTQLSVL.

The CDR3 bases are TGTGCCAGCGGTAAAACAGGGGGCACTGAAGCTTTCTTT. It codes for CASGKTGGTEAFF. The gene calls are TRBV6-6 and TRBJ1-1; 8 nucleotides line up with TRBD1. CDR1 and CDR2 (germline): MNHNY, SVGAGI (reference sequence). The V gene end was trimmed by 8 bases and the J gene end by 4 bases; junction bases not matched to a gene: 6. There are 13 residues in the CDR3.

This clonotype was seen ten or more times. The genes are TRBV29-1 and TRBJ1-1; D is unclear. V was shortened by 4 bases and J by 5 bases, with 8 bases between the two germline ends. Looked up from germline, CDR1 is SQVTM and CDR2 is ANQGSEA. The CDR3 runs to 11 residues. The CDR3 reads CSVVRGTEAFF. The CDR3 nucleotides read TGCAGCGTTGTTCGTGGTACTGAAGCTTTCTTT.

The chain joins TRBV5-1 to TRBJ1-2; no firm D call. V was clipped by 0 bases and J by 6 bases, with 15 bases between them. This CDR3 spans 15 amino acids. The germline CDR1 and CDR2 sequences are SGHRS and YFSETQ. The chain's CDR3 is CASSLANTQLNGYTF. The CDR3 DNA is TGCGCCAGCAGCTTGGCCAATACACAGTTGAATGGCTACACCTTC.

The chain carries TRBV9 and TRBJ1-5; 7 nucleotides agree with TRBD1. Germline assignment: CDR1 SGDLS and CDR2 YYNGEE. This CDR3 has 15 residues. With 2 bases clipped from V and 7 bases from J, the junction kept 9 bases outside the gene matches. The CDR3 bases are TGTGCCAGCAGCGTGGGGACAGATGGGGGACAGCCCCAGCATTTT. Translation: CASSVGTDGGQPQHF.

At least ten counts were recorded for this clonotype. The chain has TRBV25-1 and TRBJ1-1; 7 nucleotides match TRBD1. The CDR3 extends over 18 amino acids. V shed 2 bases and J 6 bases; nucleotides not matched to a gene: 18. Germline lookup yields CDR1 MGHDK and CDR2 SYGVNS. The CDR3 region is CASSEIGGRGQGEAEAFF. Here the CDR3 DNA reads TGTGCCAGCAGTGAAATAGGAGGTAGGGGGCAAGGTGAGGCTGAAGCTTTCTTT.

This clonotype was seen ten or more times. The chain couples TRBV10-2 to TRBJ1-4; tentatively, D is TRBD1 (5 bases). Germline values: CDR1 WSHSY, CDR2 SAAADI. Trimming removed 6 bases at V and 8 bases at J, with 10 bases between. The CDR3 has 12 amino acids. CDR3 sequence (DNA): TGCGCCAGCAGCGGCAGGGAGGAAAAACTGTTTTTT. This sequence encodes CASSGREEKLFF.

This clonotype appeared many times. The chain couples TRBV25-1 to TRBJ1-4, with 10 bases that match TRBD1. Per the germline V gene, CDR1 is MGHDK and CDR2 is SYGVNS. This CDR3 is 15 amino acids long. The V and J ends lost 3 bases and 2 bases, in that order; junction bases with no gene match: 0. Here the CDR3 reads CASSEDRGTNEKLFF. The CDR3 DNA sequence: TGTGCCAGCAGTGAGGACAGGGGGACTAATGAAAAACTGTTTTTT.

Notes on this clonotype: It may be a read error: a sequence one base away is much more abundant. In this CDR3 the conserved last residue, phenylalanine or tryptophan, is missing, so a read error is likely. V usage is TRBV29-1 and J usage is TRBJ2-5; D ambiguous. Trimming took off 4 bases at V and 5 bases at J, with 11 bases between the two ends. Looked up from germline, CDR1 is SQVTM and CDR2 is ANQGSEA. The CDR3 runs 12 residues. Here the CDR3 DNA reads TGCAGCGTTGTTGACGTTTTGGAGACCCAGTACTCC. Protein: CSVVDVLETQYS.

The gene calls are TRBV7-2 and TRBJ2-5, with D maybe TRBD2 (6 bases). V dropped 2 bases and J dropped 5 bases, with 21 bases sitting between them. This CDR3 has 17 amino acids. Germline-derived CDR1 and CDR2 are SGHTA and FQGNSA. This CDR3 is CASSLTMWGESKETQYF. The DNA for the CDR3 is TGTGCCAGCAGCTTAACGATGTGGGGGGAGTCGAAGGAGACCCAGTACTTC.

The chain recombines TRBV7-9 with TRBJ1-1; maybe TRBD1 (6 bases). The V end was cut by 6 bases, the J end by 6 bases, with 17 bases between. CDR1 SEHNR and CDR2 FQNEAQ come from the germline V gene (reference sequence). There are 14 residues in the CDR3. This chain's CDR3 is CASRPTPGHPEAFF. In DNA, the CDR3 is TGTGCCAGCAGGCCCACGCCGGGACACCCTGAAGCTTTCTTT.

This chain uses TRBV24-1 with TRBJ1-2; D is unclear. Trimming removed 3 bases from V and 12 bases from J, with 19 bases in between. This CDR3 has 14 amino acids. Germline CDR1 reads KGHDR; CDR2 reads SFDVKD. CDR3 sequence (DNA): TGTGCCACCAGTGATAACGCCGGGAGCTCTGGAAACACCTTC. It translates to CATSDNAGSSGNTF.

Ten or more counts support this clonotype. The gene calls are TRBV7-9 and TRBJ1-1, with D perhaps matching TRBD1 (5 bases). V gave up 0 bases and J gave up 7 bases, with 9 bases separating them. Germline V gene lookup returns CDR1 SEHNR and CDR2 FQNEAQ (reference sequence). This CDR3 is built from 13 residues. CDR3 region: CASSLARTYEAFF. As DNA, the CDR3 is TGTGCCAGCAGCTTAGCGCGGACATATGAAGCTTTCTTT.

The rearrangement uses TRBV20-1 and TRBJ2-5; the match to TRBD2 covers 8 bases. This CDR3 is 14 amino acids long. The V and J ends lost 3 bases and 5 bases, in that order; junction bases with no gene match: 8. Germline loops: CDR1 DFQATT, CDR2 SNEGSKA (reference sequence). CDR3 sequence: CSASKREWGETQYF. Here the CDR3 DNA reads TGCAGTGCTAGCAAGCGGGAGTGGGGCGAGACCCAGTACTTC.

This clonotype came up many times. The chain is built from TRBV7-9 and TRBJ2-5; D possibly matches TRBD1 or TRBD2 (5 bases each). The V and J ends lost 4 bases and 1 base respectively, with 16 bases between them. The CDR3 length is 16 residues. Germline CDR1 is SEHNR and CDR2 is FQNEAQ (reference sequence). The CDR3 region is CASSSLVGVSQETQYF. CDR3 sequence (DNA): TGTGCCAGCAGCTCCTTAGTGGGGGTCAGCCAAGAGACCCAGTACTTC.

This clonotype was found a few times. CDR3 sequence reads: CSARDPTNRDKAFF. CDR3 bases: TGCAGTGCTAGAGATCCGACGAACCGGGACAAAGCTTTCTTT. V and J are TRBV20-1 and TRBJ1-1; D is possibly TRBD1 (6 bases). The CDR3 loop spans 14 amino acids. Germline lookup yields CDR1 DFQATT and CDR2 SNEGSKA (reference sequence). V was pared by 0 bases and J by 9 bases, with 17 bases between.

This clonotype was seen many times. The chain couples TRBV10-3 to TRBJ2-7; TRBD1 or TRBD2 may be the D gene (5 bases each). The CDR3 covers 14 residues. V was trimmed by 6 bases and J by 3 bases, leaving 15 bases between them. Germline V gene data show CDR1 as ENHRY and CDR2 as SYGVKD. The CDR3 DNA is TGTGCCATCAGAAGGACCGGGGCAATCTACGAGCAGTACTTC. Its protein product is CAIRRTGAIYEQYF.

The chain joins TRBV28 to TRBJ1-5; D is unclear. The length of the CDR3 is 14 residues. Per germline, CDR1 MDHEN and CDR2 SYDVKM. Trimming shortened V by 3 bases and J by 0 bases, and 6 bases separated the two germline ends. In nucleotides, the CDR3 is TGTGCCAGCAGTTTGCCTGCTAGCAATCAGCCCCAGCATTTT. Its translation: CASSLPASNQPQHF.

The chain has TRBV27 and TRBJ1-5; D ambiguous. The CDR3 is made up of 14 amino acids. V lost 2 bases and J lost 7, with 12 bases in between. Germline CDR1 and CDR2: MNHEY and SMNVEV (reference sequence). CDR3: CASSLIGNWQPQHF. CDR3 DNA: TGTGCCAGCAGTTTAATTGGGAATTGGCAGCCCCAGCATTTT.

This clonotype has at least ten counts. V and J are TRBV20-1 and TRBJ2-5; the match to TRBD2 covers 10 bases. With 5 bases clipped from V and 4 bases from J, the junction kept 10 bases outside the gene matches. The CDR3 is 15 amino acids. From germline, CDR1 is DFQATT and CDR2 SNEGSKA (reference sequence). The CDR3 is CSARPLAGVAETQYF. CDR3 DNA sequence: TGCAGTGCTCGACCCCTAGCGGGAGTGGCAGAGACCCAGTACTTC.